This is a list of T cell receptor beta chains from one sample in a study of cytomegalovirus exposure and HLA in healthy donors. Profiled with immunoSEQ multiplex PCR; TCRdb holds only in-frame clones, not every one. The sample lists over 100,000 clones, nearly 80% seen once, with around 3% in the top ten. The sample consisted of PBMCs. The source is a woman in her thirties in good health and CMV-seropositive. Each CDR3 is given with its conserved first and last residue. The D gene is left open where the match is weak. Expanded clones get a size class; other rows say once, few or many, or leave the size out.

TRBJ2-1 TRBD2 - TRBV15 TGTGCCACCAGCAGAACCAGGACTAGCGTGGGCAATGAGCAGTTCTTC CATSRTRTSVGNEQFF
TRBJ1-5 - - TRBV6-1 TGTGCCAGCAGTGAAATTGGGGGGGCTCAGCCCCAGCATTTT CASSEIGGAQPQHF
TRBJ2-3 TRBD1 - TRBV2 TGTGCCAGCAGTGACCAGGGGGATGCAGATACGCAGTATTTT CASSDQGDADTQYF
TRBJ1-2 - - TRBV4-1 TGCGCCAGCAGCCAAGAGCCGGACTTTTATGGCTACACCTTC CASSQEPDFYGYTF
TRBJ2-7 TRBD2 - TRBV5-1 TGCGCCAGCAGCAGGGAGGGCTACGAGCAGTACTTC CASSREGYEQYF
TRBJ2-5 - - TRBV21-1 TGTGCCAGCAGCCATCCGAGGCAGGGACAAGAGACCCAGTACTTC CASSHPRQGQETQYF
TRBJ1-1 TRBD1 few TRBV30 TGTGCCTGGAGTCAACCTAACAGGGGGTTGAACACTGAAGCTTTCTTT CAWSQPNRGLNTEAFF
TRBJ2-7 - - TRBV5-8 TGTGCCAGCAGCGTACAGGGTAACACACTCTACGAGCAGTACTTC CASSVQGNTLYEQYF
TRBJ1-6 TRBD1 - TRBV7-6 TGTGCCAGCAGTCTCTACAGGGGTACCAGCGATAATTTACCCCTCCACTTT CASSLYRGTSDNLPLHF
TRBJ1-5 - - TRBV6-5 TGTGCCAGCAGTTACTCCGTCAATCAGCCCCAGCATTTT CASSYSVNQPQHF
TRBJ2-1 - - TRBV4-2 TGTGCCAGCAGCCAAGGGGTAGGGGCTAGTGAGCAGTTCTTC CASSQGVGASEQFF
TRBJ2-1 - - TRBV4-1 TGCGCCAGCAGTCAAGACACGCTAGGCTCCTACAATGAGCAGTTCTTC CASSQDTLGSYNEQFF
TRBJ2-1 - - TRBV5-4 TGTGCCAGCAGCCTACGGGACTGGCAATCCTACAATGAGCAGTTCTTC CASSLRDWQSYNEQFF
TRBJ2-1 - - TRBV7-7 TGTGCCAGCAGCTTGGGCGGGATCGGGTACAATGAGCAGTTCTTC CASSLGGIGYNEQFF
TRBJ1-1 TRBD1 - TRBV29-1 TGCAGCGTTGGACGGACAGGGGGCTCTGAAGCTTTCTTT CSVGRTGGSEAFF
TRBJ2-5 - - TRBV7-9 TGTGCCAGCAGCCCCTCGGTCGGGACCCAGTACTTC CASSPSVGTQYF
TRBJ2-5 TRBD1 - TRBV7-9 TGTGCCAGCAGCGCACCAAACAGGGGCCAAGAGACCCAGTACTTC CASSAPNRGQETQYF
TRBJ2-7 TRBD2 - TRBV4-2 TGTGCCAGCAGCCAAGATTGGGCTAGCGGGGGGGTCTACGAGCAGTACTTC CASSQDWASGGVYEQYF
TRBJ1-6 TRBD1 - TRBV11-2 TGTGCCAGCAGCTTGGGCAGGGGGCCGAACACTCTTAATTCACCCCTCCACTTT CASSLGRGPNTLNSPLHF
TRBJ1-6 - once TRBV18 TGTGCCAGCTCACCAGAGGGACATCGCGATTCACCCCTCCACTTT CASSPEGHRDSPLHF
TRBJ2-7 - - TRBV5-1 TGCGCCAGCAGCTTGGGGGCAGACCCTTACGAGCAGTACTTC CASSLGADPYEQYF
TRBJ1-2 TRBD1 - TRBV10-3 TGTGCCATCAGCCAGGACAGGGGTTCTTATGGCTACACCTTC CAISQDRGSYGYTF
TRBJ2-3 TRBD2 - TRBV7-6 TGCGCCAGCAGCTGGGGACTAGCGGGGGACCTAAACACAGATACGCAGTATTTT CASSWGLAGDLNTDTQYF
TRBJ2-1 - - TRBV11-2 TGTGCCAGCAGCTTAGTCCATGGGCTTGGTGAGCAGTTCTTC CASSLVHGLGEQFF
TRBJ1-6 - few TRBV6-1 TGTGCCAGCACCGACAGGTATAATTCACCCCTCCACTTT CASTDRYNSPLHF
TRBJ2-7 - once TRBV2 TGTGCCAGCAGTGATTACGGGGGGCTCAACGAGCAGTACTTC CASSDYGGLNEQYF
TRBJ2-3 - - TRBV5-4 TGTGCCAGCAGCTTGGAGGGGCAAGGCACAGATACGCAGTATTTT CASSLEGQGTDTQYF
TRBJ1-2 - - TRBV7-9 TGTTCCAGCAGCTTGGTCGGGGGGGCGACTAACTATGGCTACACCTTC CSSSLVGGATNYGYTF
TRBJ1-4 - once TRBV6-6 TGTGCCACAAATGGGAGCGGGGTGAAAAAACTGTTTTTT CATNGSGVKKLFF
TRBJ2-2 TRBD2 - TRBV6-1 TGTGCCAGCAGTGCACTAGCTAGCGGGACAGTAGCGAACACCGGGGAGCTGTTTTTT CASSALASGTVANTGELFF
TRBJ2-3 TRBD1 - TRBV4-3 TGCGCCAGCAGCCAGGACAGGGTTAGCACAGATACGCAGTATTTT CASSQDRVSTDTQYF
TRBJ2-5 TRBD2 - TRBV9 TGTGCCAGCAGCGTAGCCGCAGGGACTAGCGGGAGAGAGACCCAGTACTTC CASSVAAGTSGRETQYF
TRBJ2-7 - - TRBV30 TGTGCCTGGAGTCAAGGGGTTGTCTCCGAGCAGTACTTC CAWSQGVVSEQYF
TRBJ2-4 - - TRBV4-3 TGCGCCAGCAGCCAAGACTTGTCGAGAGGCGTTCAGTACTTC CASSQDLSRGVQYF
TRBJ1-2 - once TRBV6-5 TGTGCCAGCAGTTACTCGAACGGTTACAGCAACTATGGCTACACCTTC CASSYSNGYSNYGYTF
TRBJ2-3 TRBD2 once TRBV2 TGTGCCAGCAGTGAACTGGCTAGCGGGGCTGATACGCAGTATTTT CASSELASGADTQYF
TRBJ2-5 TRBD2 - TRBV19 TGTGCCAGTAGAGCGGGGGCAGAGACCCAGTACTTC CASRAGAETQYF
TRBJ1-2 - few TRBV19 TGTGCCAGTAGTATAAGAGGGAACTATGGCTACACCTTC CASSIRGNYGYTF
TRBJ1-5 - - TRBV4-2 TGTGCCAGCAGCCAAGATAGGACGATGGGAGGACAGCCCCAGCATTTT CASSQDRTMGGQPQHF
TRBJ2-3 TRBD2 - TRBV7-9 TGTGCCAGCAGCTTCGGACTAGCGGGACCACCCACAGATACGCAGTATTTT CASSFGLAGPPTDTQYF
TRBJ2-5 TRBD2 - TRBV4-3 TGCGCCAGCAGCCAAAGACTAGCGGGGGAACCTCAAGAGACCCAGTACTTC CASSQRLAGEPQETQYF
TRBJ1-6 - - TRBV6-5 TGTGCCAGCAGTTCAGGGGCAGGATCACCCCTCCACTTT CASSSGAGSPLHF
TRBJ2-1 - - TRBV4-1 TGCGCCAGCAGCCGGGCGGGACTCCAGCTCAATGAGCAGTTCTTC CASSRAGLQLNEQFF
TRBJ2-3 TRBD2 - TRBV30 TGTGCCTGGAGTGTTGCTAGCGGGGGGCCAACAGATACGCAGTATTTT CAWSVASGGPTDTQYF
TRBJ2-3 TRBD2 - TRBV29-1 TGCAGCGTTGAAGTAGCGGGGGGAGTCCCAGATACGCAGTATTTT CSVEVAGGVPDTQYF
TRBJ2-3 - - TRBV7-8 TGTGCCAGCAGCTGGGCAACTAGTCCGCGTTGGGATACGCAGTATTTT CASSWATSPRWDTQYF
TRBJ1-6 - few TRBV19 TGTGCCAGTAAACAGCAACCGCAAGTTTCAAATTCACCCCTCCACTTT CASKQQPQVSNSPLHF